The rows below give T cell receptor beta chains drawn from one sample of a study of blood T cell repertoires in COVID-19. Sequencing was performed with immunoSEQ multiplex PCR; in TCRdb, only in-frame clones are kept and a portion is missing. The sample shows roughly 250,000 clones, 84% of them seen only once. The specimen sequenced was peripheral blood. Receptor source: a woman aged 40 to 50 who had recovered from COVID-19. The CDR3 runs from the conserved cysteine through the conserved F or W. The D gene is left open where the match is weak. Clone size is not always given. Where it is, it says once, few, many or a class for expanded clones.

V gene	J gene	D gene	clone size	CDR3 DNA	CDR3 protein
TRBV6-5	TRBJ1-1	-	-	TGTGCCAGCAGGGACAGTCGGAGTTATACTGAAGCTTTCTTT	CASRDSRSYTEAFF
TRBV6-2/TRBV6-3	TRBJ2-7	-	-	TGTGCCAGCAGTTACGACTGGAACTACGAGCAGTACTTC	CASSYDWNYEQYF
TRBV28	TRBJ2-3	-	once	TGTGCCAGCAGTCTTCCGCAGACAGATACGCAGTATTTT	CASSLPQTDTQYF
TRBV10-3	TRBJ2-3	TRBD1	few	TGTGCCATCAGTACAGGGGAAGGCACAGATACGCAGTATTTT	CAISTGEGTDTQYF
TRBV4-1	TRBJ1-4	-	-	TGCGCCAGCAGCCAGGCGATGGCGAGGCGGAAGCAGAATGAAAAACTGTTTTTT	CASSQAMARRKQNEKLFF
TRBV6-2/TRBV6-3	TRBJ2-3	TRBD2	once	TGTGCCAGCAGTTCCCTCGGACTAGCGTCAGATACGCAGTATTTT	CASSSLGLASDTQYF
TRBV28	TRBJ1-1	-	-	TGTGCCAGCAGTTTTTTAACCTCCAGGATACGTGAAGCTTTCTTT	CASSFLTSRIREAFF
TRBV5-1	TRBJ2-7	-	-	TGCGCCAGCAGCCCAGGGCGTTTGGCTTACGAGCAGTACTTC	CASSPGRLAYEQYF
TRBV30	TRBJ1-1	-	few	TGTGCCTGGAGCGCGGGACTCATGAACACTGAAGCTTTCTTT	CAWSAGLMNTEAFF
TRBV15	TRBJ2-1	TRBD2	-	TGTGCCACCAGCCCCCGGGGGGACGGTGAGCAGTTCTTC	CATSPRGDGEQFF
TRBV6-5	TRBJ2-2	TRBD1	-	TGTGCCAGCAGTCAGGACAGGGGCTACACCGGGGAGCTGTTTTTT	CASSQDRGYTGELFF
TRBV5-1	TRBJ2-5	TRBD2	-	TGCGCCAGCAGCTTGGTTGCTAGCGGGGGGCCTCTTCAAGAGACCCAGTACTTC	CASSLVASGGPLQETQYF
TRBV10-1	TRBJ2-1	TRBD2	-	TGCGCCAGCAGTGCGCATAGCGGGGGGGGACCCAATGAGCAGTTCTTC	CASSAHSGGGPNEQFF
TRBV7-7	TRBJ2-2	TRBD1	-	TGTGCCAGCAGCAGGGACAGGGGGCTCGCCGGGGAGCTGTTTTTT	CASSRDRGLAGELFF
TRBV18	TRBJ2-1	-	once	TGTGCCAGCTCACCAAGCGACAATGAGCAGTTCTTC	CASSPSDNEQFF
TRBV3-1/TRBV3-2	TRBJ2-7	-	few	TGTGCCAGCAGCCAAGATCCGAGGCGAGGGTACGAGCAGTACTTC	CASSQDPRRGYEQYF
TRBV19	TRBJ2-3	TRBD2	-	TGTGCCAGTAGTGTGACTAGCGGGGCGATATATACGCAGTATTTT	CASSVTSGAIYTQYF
TRBV19	TRBJ1-1	TRBD1	-	TGTGCCAGTAGTCCTCAAGGGGGACAGTTGGCTTTCTTT	CASSPQGGQLAFF
TRBV27	TRBJ2-2	-	-	TGTGCCAGCAGCCGCCGCGGACTGGGCACCGGGGAGCTGTTTTTT	CASSRRGLGTGELFF
TRBV2	TRBJ2-2	-	few	TGTGCCAGCAGTGAAGTACAGGTCCACACCGGGGAGCTGTTTTTT	CASSEVQVHTGELFF
TRBV11-3	TRBJ1-1	-	-	TGTGCCAGCAGCTCTTGGACCGGGAGCGACACTGAAGCTTTCTTT	CASSSWTGSDTEAFF
TRBV10-3	TRBJ2-3	-	-	TGTGCCATCAGTGCCCGGGGTAGCACAGATACGCAGTATTTT	CAISARGSTDTQYF
TRBV5-1	TRBJ1-4	TRBD1	-	TGCGCCAGCAGCTTGGCCCCCCAGGGGGGAGGTGAAAAACTGTTTTTT	CASSLAPQGGGEKLFF
TRBV11-3	TRBJ1-3	-	-	TGTGCCAGCAGCCCAATTCCCCCTGGAAACACCATATATTTT	CASSPIPPGNTIYF
TRBV5-4	TRBJ2-7	TRBD1	-	TGTGCCAGCAGCCAAAATTCTGACAGGGCCGAGCAGTACTTC	CASSQNSDRAEQYF
TRBV3-1/TRBV3-2	TRBJ2-5	TRBD1	-	TGTGCCAGCAGCCAAGTGACAGGGGGCCGGGAGACCCAGTACTTC	CASSQVTGGRETQYF
TRBV4-1	TRBJ1-1	TRBD1	-	TGCGCCAGCAGCCGCCTCCCGGGACAGCTGAACACTGAAGCTTTCTTT	CASSRLPGQLNTEAFF
TRBV6-5	TRBJ2-2	-	-	TGTGCCAGCGTCCCCGGGGCCGGGGAGCTGTTTTTT	CASVPGAGELFF
TRBV10-1	TRBJ2-1	TRBD2	-	TGCGCCAGCAGACCCGGACTAGCGGGAGAGAGCCGCTACAATGAGCAGTTCTTC	CASRPGLAGESRYNEQFF
TRBV15	TRBJ1-4	TRBD1	-	TGTGCCACCAGCAGCCAGGGGGCGTCTAATGAAAAACTGTTTTTT	CATSSQGASNEKLFF
TRBV4-1	TRBJ2-1	-	-	TGCGCCAGCAGCCCCAGACAGTTCTCCTACAATGAGCAGTTCTTC	CASSPRQFSYNEQFF
TRBV19	TRBJ2-1	TRBD1	-	TGTGCCAGTAGTAGGGGACAGGCTAGTTCTTTCGAGCAGTTCTTC	CASSRGQASSFEQFF
TRBV9	TRBJ1-6	TRBD1	few	TGTGCCAGCAGCGGGACAGGGCCTAATTCACCCCTCCACTTT	CASSGTGPNSPLHF
TRBV11-2	TRBJ2-7	-	-	TGTGCCAGCAGCTTCGGCAGGGGGAGGTCCTACGAGCAGTACTTC	CASSFGRGRSYEQYF
TRBV7-9	TRBJ2-4	TRBD2	-	TGTGCCAGCAGACCCAGCGGGGCTGGCATTCAGTACTTC	CASRPSGAGIQYF
TRBV9	TRBJ1-6	TRBD1	-	TGTGCCAGCAGCGCCCGTACAGGGGGTGGTTCACCCCTCCACTTT	CASSARTGGGSPLHF
TRBV6-1	TRBJ2-2	-	-	TGTGCCAGCAGTGAAGTAGTGAGGAACGGGGAGCTGTTTTTT	CASSEVVRNGELFF